A selection of T cell receptor beta chains follows, all from one sample in a study of early T cells in non-severe SARS-CoV-2 infection. TCRdb reprocessed the 5' RACE reads with MiXCR, giving one entry per CDR3 protein. The sample contains over 50,000 distinct CDR3 sequences, around 12% of which appear only once. Sequencing was carried out using whole blood. These receptors all come from an adult who was a healthcare worker with PCR-confirmed SARS-CoV-2 infection or an uninfected control (not recorded which). Both conserved end residues are part of each CDR3. The D gene is left open where the match is weak. Expanded clones get a size class; other rows say once, few or many, or leave the size out.

V gene	J gene	clone size	D gene	CDR3 DNA	CDR3 protein
TRBV6-4	TRBJ1-2	.	.	TGTGCCAGCAGTGACTCGAACACGGTCCTAGATGTCGGCTACACCTTC	CASSDSNTVLDVGYTF
TRBV6-5	TRBJ2-5	many	TRBD2	TGTGCCAGCACCTATCCCTCCCCGGGGGGAGAGACCCAGTACTTC	CASTYPSPGGETQYF
TRBV28	TRBJ1-6	many	TRBD1	TGTGCCAGCAGGGCCCGGGACAGGTATAATTCACCCCTCCACTTT	CASRARDRYNSPLHF
TRBV20-1	TRBJ2-2	few	TRBD1	TGCAGTGCTAGAGGAGGGGGCAACACCGGGGAGCTGTTTTTT	CSARGGGNTGELFF
TRBV29-1	TRBJ1-2	few	TRBD1	TGCAGCGTTTACAGGGGGCCATTTTACGGCTACACCTTC	CSVYRGPFYGYTF
TRBV6-5	TRBJ2-3	.	TRBD2	TGTGCCAGCAGTCCCGATACCGGGACTAGAATAGATACGCAGTATTTT	CASSPDTGTRIDTQYF
TRBV12-5	TRBJ2-7	many	TRBD2	TGTGCTAGTGGTCAATCTCCTAGCGGGGAATCCTACGAGCAGTACTTC	CASGQSPSGESYEQYF
TRBV29-1	TRBJ2-5	many	.	TGCAGCGTTGGATATCAAGAGACCCAGTACTTC	CSVGYQETQYF
TRBV11-2	TRBJ2-7	many	.	TGTGCCAGCAGCTTCGGTGGGAAAACCTACGAGCAGTACTTC	CASSFGGKTYEQYF
TRBV18	TRBJ2-5	.	.	TGTGCCAGCTCACCAGAACAAGAGACCCAGTACTTC	CASSPEQETQYF
TRBV6-4	TRBJ2-2	many	.	TGTGCCGCCCGGGGTGACACCGGGGAGCTGTTTTTT	CAARGDTGELFF
TRBV28	TRBJ1-2	many	TRBD1	TGTGCCAGCAGATGGACAGGACCAACTGGTGGCTACACCTTC	CASRWTGPTGGYTF
TRBV11-2	TRBJ1-5	many	.	TGTGCCAGCAGCCAAACTACAGGGAAGAGCAATCAGCCCCAGCATTTT	CASSQTTGKSNQPQHF
TRBV5-1	TRBJ2-1	few	.	TGCGCCAGCAGCTTGGATGGTCATGAGCAGTTCTTC	CASSLDGHEQFF
TRBV2	TRBJ2-3	many	.	TGTGCCAGCAGTGAACGAGGGGGAGACACAGATACGCAGTATTTT	CASSERGGDTDTQYF
TRBV18	TRBJ2-7	few	.	TGTGCCAGCGCTAGACAGTCCTACGAGCAGTACTTC	CASARQSYEQYF
TRBV20-1	TRBJ2-1	.	.	TGCAGTGCTGCCGCCGGGTCCTTATACAATGAGCAGTTCTTC	CSAAAGSLYNEQFF
TRBV11-2	TRBJ2-5	few	.	TGTGCCAGCAGCCCACGGGGGGAGACCCAGTACTTC	CASSPRGETQYF
TRBV11-3	TRBJ1-5	many	.	TGTGCCAGCAGCTTTGATCGGAATCAGCCCCAGCATTTT	CASSFDRNQPQHF
TRBV4-2	TRBJ2-3	many	.	TGTGCCAGCAGCCAAGCCCCTAGCCCCTCCCCAGATACGCAGTATTTT	CASSQAPSPSPDTQYF
TRBV21-1	TRBJ2-7	few	.	TGTGCCAGCAGCCCCCGGGACCCTAAGGGCTACGAGCAGTACTTC	CASSPRDPKGYEQYF
TRBV7-8	TRBJ2-7	many	TRBD2	TGTGCCAGCAGCTTAGTGGTGGGAGGGAGTTACGAGCAGTACTTC	CASSLVVGGSYEQYF
TRBV5-6	TRBJ2-1	many	TRBD1	TGTGCCACCCGACAGGGCCACTACAATGAGCAGTTCTTC	CATRQGHYNEQFF
TRBV13	TRBJ2-5	many	.	TGTGCCAGCAGCTCGTCCGGACCTAAAGAGACCCAGTACTTC	CASSSSGPKETQYF
TRBV29-1	TRBJ2-5	many	.	TGCAGCGGTCATCATCCGGAAGAGACCCAGTACTTC	CSGHHPEETQYF
TRBV6-5	TRBJ2-1	.	.	TGTGCCAGCAGTCACTCCGGGAGCCCTCTTGACTATGAGCAGTTCTTC	CASSHSGSPLDYEQFF
TRBV19	TRBJ2-1	many	.	TGTGCCAGTAGTATCCAGGTTTACAATGAGCAGTTCTTC	CASSIQVYNEQFF
TRBV9	TRBJ2-3	many	TRBD2	TGTGCCAGTGGCGCGGGGGGGGCTGGCACAGATACGCAGTATTTT	CASGAGGAGTDTQYF
TRBV15	TRBJ2-3	many	.	TGTGCCACCGGAGGATTCACAGATACGCAGTATTTT	CATGGFTDTQYF
TRBV20-1	TRBJ1-4	few	.	TGCAGTGCTAGAGAAGGTGTGGAAAAACTGTTTTTT	CSAREGVEKLFF
TRBV6-2/TRBV6-3	TRBJ2-3	.	TRBD2	TGTGCCAGCAGTTCCCCGGCTAGCGGGGGGGCCAAGGGTACGCAGTATTTT	CASSSPASGGAKGTQYF
TRBV24-1	TRBJ1-2	.	.	TGTGCCACCAGTCCGGACGGAGGCTATGGCTACACCTTC	CATSPDGGYGYTF
TRBV10-3	TRBJ2-3	many	TRBD2	TGTGCCATCAGTGATCTTCTAGGCGGGAGGGGGCCAGATACGCAGTATTTT	CAISDLLGGRGPDTQYF
TRBV10-3	TRBJ1-6	few	.	TGTGCCATCAGTCGGACGGATCAAACTAATTCACCCCTCCACTTT	CAISRTDQTNSPLHF
TRBV2	TRBJ1-5	many	TRBD1	TGTGCCAGTGAAACAGGGGATAGCAATCAGCCCCAGCATTTT	CASETGDSNQPQHF
TRBV5-4	TRBJ2-2	many	.	TGTGCCAGCAGCTTCCTGAGAGAGACCGGGGAGCTGTTTTTT	CASSFLRETGELFF
TRBV29-1	TRBJ1-6	many	.	TGCAGCGTTGGTGCAGGGATGAATTCACCCCTCCACTTT	CSVGAGMNSPLHF
TRBV11-2	TRBJ2-5	many	.	TGTGCCAGCAGCTCTCTCAACCAAGGAACCCAGTACTTC	CASSSLNQGTQYF
TRBV15	TRBJ2-5	few	TRBD1	TGTGCCACCAGCAGAGCTCCGACAGGGGGCGAAGAGACCCAGTACTTC	CATSRAPTGGEETQYF
TRBV5-1	TRBJ2-1	.	.	TGCGCCAGCAATACCTTGTCTCACAATGAGCAGTTCTTC	CASNTLSHNEQFF
TRBV6-5	TRBJ2-3	many	.	TGTGCCAGCAGTTACTCGGGACCTCTTGCGCAGTATTTT	CASSYSGPLAQYF